This T cell receptor (beta chain) appears in the sequencing data of a study of CD8 T cells in ankylosing spondylitis. Study-wide results and limits: Blood of patients with ankylosing spondylitis appeared to be characterized by a TCR beta motif of eight or nine highly homologous variants. Certain motif variants had earlier appeared in reactive arthritis synovial fluid and blood.

A single record per CDR3 protein comes from TCRdb applying MiXCR to the 5' RACE reads. Of 350,000 or so distinct CDR3 sequences listed, roughly 8% are singletons. This clonotype showed up many times. What it binds is unknown. CDR3 length: 14 amino acids. Germline trimming cut 8 bases from V and 1 base from J; bases unmatched to any gene: 3. This receptor was identified in a male donor with ankylosing spondylitis. This chain joins TRBV12-3 or TRBV12-4 and TRBJ2-2; TRBD2 matches at 8 bases. Sequencing input: blood, either unsorted or a sorted T cell fraction (not recorded which). DNA of the CDR3: TGTGCCAGCTCCGGGACTAGGAACACCGGGGAGCTGTTTTTT. Translation: CASSGTRNTGELFF.